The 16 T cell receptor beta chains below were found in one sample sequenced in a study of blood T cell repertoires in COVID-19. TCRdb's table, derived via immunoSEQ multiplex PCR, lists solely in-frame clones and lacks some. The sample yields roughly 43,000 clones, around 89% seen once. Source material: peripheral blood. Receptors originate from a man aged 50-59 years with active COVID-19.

CDR3 protein: CASSDPPGQGTDTQYF. In DNA form, the CDR3 reads TGTGCCAGCAGTGACCCCCCGGGACAGGGCACAGATACGCAGTATTTT. The chain is built from TRBV6-1 and TRBJ2-3; 8 positions match TRBD1. The CDR3 extends over 16 amino acids. J lost 1 base, V lost 3 bases, and 6 bases had no gene match. The germline gives CDR1 MNHNS, CDR2 SASEGT.

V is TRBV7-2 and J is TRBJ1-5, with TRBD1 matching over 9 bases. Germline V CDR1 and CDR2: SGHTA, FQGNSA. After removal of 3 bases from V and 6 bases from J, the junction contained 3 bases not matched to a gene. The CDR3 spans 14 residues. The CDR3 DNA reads TGTGCCAGCAGCTTGGACAGGGGAGGTCAGCCCCAGCATTTT. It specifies CASSLDRGGQPQHF.

The CDR3 bases are TGTGCCAGCAGCCCCACCGCGGGGCCAGGAAACACCGGGGAGCTGTTTTTT. It encodes CASSPTAGPGNTGELFF. The chain is built from TRBV5-4 and TRBJ2-2, with D possibly TRBD2 on 6 matching bases. This CDR3 spans 17 amino acids. The V and J ends lost 4 bases and 2 bases respectively, with 18 bases between them. Germline CDR1 and CDR2: SGHNT and YYREEE (reference sequence). Full variable domain (rest looked up from reference TRBV5-4 and TRBJ2-2): ETGVTQSPTHLIKTRGQQVTLRCSSQSGHNTVSWYQQALGQGPQFIFQYYREEENGRGNFPPRFSGLQFPNYSSELNVNALELDDSALYLCASSPTAGPGNTGELFFGEGSRLTVL.

The CDR3 loop reads CASSEGGGLVGLAKNIQYF. CDR3 DNA sequence: TGTGCCAGCAGTGAAGGCGGGGGTCTGGTGGGGCTAGCCAAAAACATTCAGTACTTC. This rearrangement joins TRBV2 to TRBJ2-4, with 7 bases aligning to TRBD2. The junction had 12 bases not matched to a gene; V was cut back by 1 base and J by 0 bases. The CDR3 spans 19 residues. Germline CDR1 reads SNHLY; CDR2 reads FYNNEI. The entire variable domain, with the rest obtained from reference TRBV2 and TRBJ2-4, is as follows: EPEVTQTPSHQVTQMGQEVILRCVPISNHLYFYWYRQILGQKVEFLVSFYNNEISEKSEIFDDQFSVERPDGSNFTLKIRSTKLEDSAMYFCASSEGGGLVGLAKNIQYFGAGTRLSVL.

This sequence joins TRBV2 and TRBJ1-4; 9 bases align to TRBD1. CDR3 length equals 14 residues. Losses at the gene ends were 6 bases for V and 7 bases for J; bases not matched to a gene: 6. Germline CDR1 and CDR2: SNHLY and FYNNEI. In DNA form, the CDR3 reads TGTGCCAGCAGAGGGACAGGGCGAAGTGAAAAACTGTTTTTT. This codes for CASRGTGRSEKLFF.

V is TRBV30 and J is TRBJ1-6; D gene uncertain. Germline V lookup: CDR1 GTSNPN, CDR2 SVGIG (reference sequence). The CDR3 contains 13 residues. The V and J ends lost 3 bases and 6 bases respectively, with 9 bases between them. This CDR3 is CAWRLKLNSPLHF. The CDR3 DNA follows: TGTGCCTGGAGACTGAAACTTAATTCACCCCTCCACTTT.

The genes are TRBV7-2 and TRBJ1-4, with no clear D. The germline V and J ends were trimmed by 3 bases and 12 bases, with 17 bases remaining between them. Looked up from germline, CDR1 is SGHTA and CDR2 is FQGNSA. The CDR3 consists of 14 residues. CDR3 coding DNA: TGTGCCAGCAGCTTTGAGCGGAGCGTAGGAGAACTGTTTTTT. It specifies CASSFERSVGELFF.

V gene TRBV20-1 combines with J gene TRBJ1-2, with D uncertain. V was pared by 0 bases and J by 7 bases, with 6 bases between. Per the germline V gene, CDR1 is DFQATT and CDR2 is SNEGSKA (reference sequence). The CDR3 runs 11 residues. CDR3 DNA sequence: TGCAGTGCTAGAGAGGTGCGTGGCTACACCTTC. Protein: CSAREVRGYTF.

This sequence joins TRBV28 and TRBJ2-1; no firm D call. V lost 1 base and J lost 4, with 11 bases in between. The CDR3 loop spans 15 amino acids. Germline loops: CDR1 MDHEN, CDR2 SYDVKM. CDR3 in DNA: TGTGCCAGCAGTTTATTCTACAGTCCGTACAATGAGCAGTTCTTC. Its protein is CASSLFYSPYNEQFF.

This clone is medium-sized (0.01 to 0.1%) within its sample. CDR3 DNA: TGTGCCAGCAGTTCGACAGGGCTATTTGGCTACACCTTC. Its protein product is CASSSTGLFGYTF. The J gene is TRBJ1-2, the V gene TRBV6-5; TRBD1 aligns across 7 bases. The V and J ends lost 4 bases and 7 bases, in that order; junction bases with no gene match: 6. Germline V gene data show CDR1 as MNHEY and CDR2 as SVGAGI. The CDR3 runs to 13 residues.

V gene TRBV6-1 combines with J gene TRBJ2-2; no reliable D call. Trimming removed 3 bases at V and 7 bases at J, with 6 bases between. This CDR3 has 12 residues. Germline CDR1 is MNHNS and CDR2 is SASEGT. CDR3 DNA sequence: TGTGCCAGCAGTGATCAGGTCGGGGAGCTGTTTTTT. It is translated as CASSDQVGELFF.

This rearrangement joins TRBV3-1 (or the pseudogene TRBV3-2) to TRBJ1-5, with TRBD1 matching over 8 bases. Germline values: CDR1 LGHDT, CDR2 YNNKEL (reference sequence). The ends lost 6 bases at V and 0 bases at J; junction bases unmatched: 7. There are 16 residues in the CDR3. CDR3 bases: TGTGCCAGCAGACATACAGGGGGATATAGCAATCAGCCCCAGCATTTT. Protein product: CASRHTGGYSNQPQHF.

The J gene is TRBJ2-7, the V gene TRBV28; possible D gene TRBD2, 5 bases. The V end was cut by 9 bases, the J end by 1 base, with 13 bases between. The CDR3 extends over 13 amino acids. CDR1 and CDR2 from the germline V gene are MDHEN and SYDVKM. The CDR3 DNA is TGTGCCAGTAGACGGACGGGATCCTACGAGCAGTACTTC. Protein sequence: CASRRTGSYEQYF.

CDR3 amino acids: CSASRGGSEETQYF. As DNA, the CDR3 is TGCAGTGCTAGTAGAGGAGGATCCGAAGAGACCCAGTACTTC. The V and J genes are TRBV20-1 and TRBJ2-5; maybe TRBD2 (5 bases). CDR1 and CDR2 from the germline V gene are DFQATT and SNEGSKA (reference sequence). The CDR3 runs to 14 residues. Trimming took off 3 bases at V and 3 bases at J, with 14 bases between the two ends.

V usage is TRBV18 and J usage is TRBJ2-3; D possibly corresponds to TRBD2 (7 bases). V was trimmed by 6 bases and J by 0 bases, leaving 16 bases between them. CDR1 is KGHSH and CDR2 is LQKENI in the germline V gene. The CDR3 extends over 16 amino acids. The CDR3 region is CASSSMRGGSTDTQYF. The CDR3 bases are TGTGCCAGCTCGTCGATGAGGGGGGGAAGCACAGATACGCAGTATTTT.

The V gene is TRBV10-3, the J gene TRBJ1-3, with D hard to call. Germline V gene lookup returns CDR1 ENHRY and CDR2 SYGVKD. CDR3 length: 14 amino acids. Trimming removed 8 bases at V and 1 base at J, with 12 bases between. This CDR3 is CAIEGSQSGNTIYF. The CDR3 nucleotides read TGTGCCATCGAGGGCAGTCAATCTGGAAACACCATATATTTT.